These 28 T cell receptor beta chains share one sample of origin, sequenced in a study of regulatory T cells in long-lasting Graves disease. Described time point: newly diagnosed GD, antithyroid drugs for less than 3 months. The TCR library used RNA extracted from PBMCs. Arm-PCR of CDR3 regions and iRepertoire HTBI primers were the basis on which TCR beta libraries were built. Each CDR3 protein gets one entry after TCRdb re-called the multiplex PCR reads with MiXCR. The sample shows some 250,000 distinct CDR3 sequences, more than 15% of them seen only once. The sample was also linked to a second study, of T cells in Graves' hyperthyroidism and ophthalmopathy.

The sequences come from peripheral blood mononuclear cells (PBMCs), collected at new diagnosis, from a patient treated with antithyroid drugs. All receptors derive from a woman between 25 and 40 years old with Graves disease.

This chain uses TRBV2 with TRBJ2-1; 7 bases match TRBD2. Germline V gene sequence: CDR1 SNHLY, CDR2 FYNNEI. Trimming at V came to 6 bases and at J to 13 bases, leaving 12 bases not matched to a gene. The CDR3 is made up of 13 amino acids. The CDR3 sequence is CASSAGEGLAQFF. The CDR3 nucleotides are TGTGCCAGCAGCGCGGGGGAGGGACTGGCACAGTTCTTC.

This clonotype was recorded many times. The CDR3 DNA sequence: TGTGCCAGCAGTTTCGGACTAGCGGGGGGGGCGGCTCGGAGGGGTACGCAGTATTTT. Encoded protein: CASSFGLAGGAARRGTQYF. The chain employs TRBV12-3 or TRBV12-4 and TRBJ2-3; 15 nucleotides align to TRBD2. The ends lost 3 bases at V and 8 bases at J; junction bases unmatched: 15. This CDR3 is built from 19 residues.

This clonotype occurred many times. The chain recombines TRBV2 with TRBJ2-7, with 11 bases matching TRBD2. Trimming removed 7 bases from V and 5 bases from J; junction bases left unmatched: 10. The CDR3 contains 15 residues. Germline V gives CDR1 SNHLY, CDR2 FYNNEI. CDR3 amino acids: CASNRLAGLAHEQYF. The CDR3 DNA is TGTGCCAGCAATAGACTAGCGGGGTTGGCCCACGAGCAGTACTTC.

This clonotype was seen repeatedly, ten times or more. This chain links TRBV7-9 with TRBJ1-2; 8 nucleotides align to TRBD1. The junction had 2 bases not matched to a gene; V was cut back by 3 bases and J by 8 bases. CDR1 and CDR2 from the germline V gene are SEHNR and FQNEAQ (reference sequence). CDR3 length: 12 residues. This chain's CDR3 is CASSFDRGGYTF. The CDR3 region has the DNA TGTGCCAGCAGCTTTGACAGGGGCGGCTACACCTTC.

A word on this clonotype: A clone one base away is much larger, so this may be a read error. This rearrangement joins TRBV7-2 to TRBJ2-1, with 9 bases aligning to TRBD1. This CDR3 contains 17 residues. Per the germline V gene, CDR1 is SGHTA and CDR2 is FQGNSA. This CDR3 reads CACSPPTPGQGLDEQFF. The CDR3 nucleotides are TGTGCCTGCAGTCCCCCAACACCGGGACAGGGATTAGATGAGCAGTTCTTC. Full variable domain (rest looked up from reference TRBV7-2 and TRBJ2-1): GAGVSQSPSNKVTEKGKDVELRCDPISGHTALYWYRQSLGQGLEFLIYFQGNSAPDKSGLPSDRFSAERTGGSVSTLTIQRTQQEDSAVYLCACSPPTPGQGLDEQFFGPGTRLTVL.

This clonotype was seen many times. V gene TRBV4-1 combines with J gene TRBJ2-1; a possible D gene is TRBD1 (6 bases). The germline V gene encodes CDR1 MGHRA and CDR2 YSYEKL. The V end lost 0 bases, the J end lost 3 bases, and 9 bases lay between the germline ends. This CDR3 spans 15 amino acids. This CDR3 reads CASSQERTDYNEQFF. CDR3 nucleotides: TGCGCCAGCAGCCAAGAACGGACAGACTACAATGAGCAGTTCTTC.

The chain carries TRBV19 and TRBJ2-7; D gene uncertain. Looked up from germline, CDR1 is LNHDA and CDR2 is SQIVND (reference sequence). V gave up 6 bases and J gave up 6 bases, with 18 bases separating them. The CDR3 loop spans 14 amino acids. CDR3 DNA sequence: TGTGCCAGTAGAGGGTGGAGTCCCACGTCCGAGCAGTACTTC. It encodes CASRGWSPTSEQYF. Supplemented by reference TRBV19 and TRBJ2-7, the full variable domain reads DGGITQSPKYLFRKEGQNVTLSCEQNLNHDAMYWYRQDPGQGLRLIYYSQIVNDFQKGDIAEGYSVSREKKESFPLTVTSAQKNPTAFYLCASRGWSPTSEQYFGPGTRLTVT.

V is TRBV4-2 and J is TRBJ2-5; TRBD1 might be the D (6 bases). The CDR3 runs 15 residues. Per the germline V gene, CDR1 is LGHNA and CDR2 is YNFKEQ. The V and J ends lost 2 bases and 4 bases respectively, with 14 bases between them. The CDR3 reads CASSQTTGTPETQYF. The CDR3 nucleotides are TGTGCCAGCAGCCAAACAACAGGGACCCCAGAGACCCAGTACTTC.

This clonotype was observed at least ten times. The genes are TRBV7-9 and TRBJ1-1, with 9 bases identical to TRBD1. The CDR3 totals 16 residues. Trimming cost V 3 bases and J 5 bases; bases outside gene matches: 10. CDR1 SEHNR and CDR2 FQNEAQ come from the germline V gene (reference sequence). In nucleotides, the CDR3 is TGTGCCAGCAGCTTGTTCGGACAGGGGTATAGGACTGAAGCTTTCTTT. Its protein product is CASSLFGQGYRTEAFF.

This clonotype has a count of ten or more. This chain connects TRBV9 to TRBJ1-1; TRBD1 agrees at 8 bases. The germline V gene encodes CDR1 SGDLS and CDR2 YYNGEE. With 3 bases clipped from V and 1 base from J, the junction kept 11 bases outside the gene matches. This CDR3 has 17 residues. The DNA for the CDR3 is TGTGCCAGCAGCGCCCACAGGACAGGGCCGGGGAACACTGAAGCTTTCTTT. This gives the protein CASSAHRTGPGNTEAFF. The full variable domain, in which reference TRBV9 and TRBJ1-1 provide the parts outside the CDR3, is DSGVTQTPKHLITATGQRVTLRCSPRSGDLSVYWYQQSLDQGLQFLIQYYNGEERAKGNILERFSAQQFPDLHSELNLSSLELGDSALYFCASSAHRTGPGNTEAFFGQGTRLTVV.

This clonotype has at least ten counts. The genes are TRBV10-2 and TRBJ1-1; perhaps TRBD1 as D (5 bases). The CDR3 extends over 14 amino acids. The V end lost 8 bases, the J end lost 3 bases, and 16 bases lay between the germline ends. Germline values: CDR1 WSHSY, CDR2 SAAADI. The CDR3 loop reads CASRDLPRDTEAFF. The DNA of the CDR3 is TGCGCCAGCCGGGACCTCCCTCGGGACACTGAAGCTTTCTTT.

This clonotype was detected ten times or more. The chain recombines TRBV2 with TRBJ2-7; D is undetermined. V gave up 3 bases and J gave up 4 bases, with 13 bases separating them. Per germline, CDR1 SNHLY and CDR2 FYNNEI. This CDR3 has 14 amino acids. CDR3 coding DNA: TGTGCCAGCAGTGACCAACACCTTCTTTACGAGCAGTACTTC. Residues: CASSDQHLLYEQYF.

At least ten counts were recorded for this clonotype. J is TRBJ1-2 and V is TRBV5-4; 7 bases match TRBD1. The CDR3 has 15 residues. The germline gives CDR1 SGHNT, CDR2 YYREEE (reference sequence). J lost 2 bases, V lost 4 bases, and 8 bases had no gene match. DNA for the CDR3: TGTGCCAGCAGCATACCGGGACAGCAGAACTATGGCTACACCTTC. Residues: CASSIPGQQNYGYTF.

The sample holds many counts of this clonotype. V and J are TRBV20-1 and TRBJ1-1; D ambiguous. This CDR3 is built from 14 residues. Per germline, CDR1 DFQATT and CDR2 SNEGSKA (reference sequence). V was pared by 5 bases and J by 6 bases, with 19 bases between. This CDR3 reads CSADLSLPGAEAFF. DNA for the CDR3: TGCAGTGCTGATCTATCACTGCCGGGAGCTGAAGCTTTCTTT.

At least ten counts were recorded for this clonotype. J is TRBJ2-1 and V is TRBV7-9; 9 bases are a match to TRBD1. V shed 8 bases, J shed 8 bases, and the junction held 19 bases outside the gene matches. This CDR3 has 17 amino acids. CDR1 is SEHNR, CDR2 FQNEAQ, per germline (reference sequence). CDR3 loop: CASVGGSGTGTPHEQFF. In DNA, the CDR3 is TGTGCCAGCGTTGGAGGGTCCGGGACAGGGACCCCCCATGAGCAGTTCTTC.

In this sample, this clonotype turned up a few times. This rearrangement joins TRBV9 to TRBJ1-6; unclear D gene. Per germline, CDR1 SGDLS and CDR2 YYNGEE. V lost 0 bases, J lost 10 bases, and 11 bases lay in between. This CDR3 is built from 14 residues. The DNA of the CDR3 is TGTGCCAGCAGCGTAGATGCGGCGAACTCACCCCTCCACTTT. Translation: CASSVDAANSPLHF.

This clonotype showed up many times. The chain combines TRBV3-1 with TRBJ2-3, with 11 bases matching TRBD1. Germline V CDR1 and CDR2: LGHDT, YNNKEL (reference sequence). V shed 4 bases and J 4 bases; nucleotides not matched to a gene: 4. CDR3 length equals 15 residues. The CDR3 loop is CASSPGQGEADTQYF. The DNA for the CDR3 is TGTGCCAGCAGCCCGGGACAGGGGGAGGCAGATACGCAGTATTTT.

This clonotype was seen a few times. The chain combines TRBV7-6 with TRBJ1-1; 10 bases align to TRBD1. Unmatched junction bases numbered 6, after V lost 5 bases and J lost 0 bases. The V gene's germline CDR1 is SGHVS and CDR2 FNYEAQ. This CDR3 spans 16 amino acids. The CDR3 region has the DNA TGTGCCAGCAGCCCGTGGACAGGGGGGATGAACACTGAAGCTTTCTTT. The encoded protein is CASSPWTGGMNTEAFF.

This clonotype came up many times. V is TRBV28 and J is TRBJ2-5, with D maybe TRBD2 (6 bases). CDR1 MDHEN and CDR2 SYDVKM come from the germline V gene. The length of the CDR3 is 17 residues. V was trimmed by 1 base and J by 2 bases, leaving 17 bases between them. The CDR3 is CASSLLGDSMTQETQYF. The CDR3 bases are TGTGCCAGCAGTTTATTGGGGGACTCAATGACACAAGAGACCCAGTACTTC.

This clonotype was seen at least ten times. This chain links TRBV6-1 with TRBJ2-3, with 11 bases identical to TRBD2. The germline V gene has CDR1 MNHNS and CDR2 SASEGT. V shed 6 bases and J 0 bases; nucleotides not matched to a gene: 5. The CDR3 contains 16 residues. The CDR3 DNA is TGTGCCAGCAGGTTGACTAGCGGGGCTAGCACAGATACGCAGTATTTT. It translates to CASRLTSGASTDTQYF.

This clonotype was counted at least ten times. The chain has TRBV3-1 and TRBJ2-7, with unresolved D. The CDR3 is 9 residues long. Germline assignment: CDR1 LGHDT and CDR2 YNNKEL (reference sequence). Trimming took off 10 bases at V and 5 bases at J, with 6 bases between the two ends. The CDR3 coding sequence is TGTGCCACCATTCACGAGCAGTACTTC. It encodes CATIHEQYF.

The gene calls are TRBV24-1 and TRBJ1-5; perhaps TRBD1 as D (5 bases). V was cut by 7 bases and J by 2 bases, with 8 bases left in between. CDR1 KGHDR and CDR2 SFDVKD come from the germline V gene. CDR3 length equals 13 residues. In DNA form, the CDR3 reads TGTGCCACCAGCGAAGGGGGCAATCAGCCCCAGCATTTT. Translating gives CATSEGGNQPQHF.

On this clonotype itself: A far larger clone is one nucleotide away, so this likely arose from a read error. The CDR3 does not close with the conserved phenylalanine or tryptophan, likely indicating a read error. V and J are TRBV3-1 and TRBJ2-1; D is perhaps TRBD2 (6 bases). The DNA end is more similar to TRBJ2-5, so the J call may be wrong. CDR1 and CDR2 (germline): LGHDT, YNNKEL (reference sequence). This CDR3 comprises 15 residues. The CDR3 spells CASSDQGLIEETQYI. The CDR3 bases are TGTGCCAGCAGCGACCAGGGACTTATCGAGGAGACCCAGTACATC.

This clonotype was seen many times. The rearrangement links TRBV29-1 to TRBJ1-5; TRBD1 aligns across 9 bases. The CDR3 contains 13 residues. Looked up from germline, CDR1 is SQVTM and CDR2 is ANQGSEA. V was pared by 6 bases and J by 7 bases, with 7 bases of the junction left unmatched. The CDR3 loop is CSVGQGYGQPQHF. CDR3 in DNA: TGCAGCGTCGGACAGGGGTATGGGCAGCCCCAGCATTTT.

V is TRBV12-3 or TRBV12-4 and J is TRBJ2-1, with D possibly being TRBD1 or TRBD2 (5 bases each). The CDR3 is made up of 12 amino acids. Deletions cut 4 bases from V and 12 bases from J, with 13 bases between. Written as DNA, the CDR3 is TGTGCCAGCAGTTCCGAGGGGATAGGGCAGTTCTTC. Encoded protein: CASSSEGIGQFF.

This clonotype was counted ten times or more. The chain joins TRBV6-2 or TRBV6-3 to TRBJ1-5, with D hard to call. The CDR3 has 14 amino acids. With 0 bases removed from V and 7 bases from J, the gap between germline ends came to 10 bases. Germline V gene sequence: CDR1 MNHEY, CDR2 SVGEGT. CDR3 residues: CASSYSPDIQPQHF. The DNA for the CDR3 is TGTGCCAGCAGTTACTCGCCCGACATCCAGCCCCAGCATTTT.

This clonotype was seen at least ten times. V is TRBV14 and J is TRBJ2-5; 8 nucleotides agree with TRBD1. The trim removed 3 bases at V and 2 bases at J, leaving 5 bases unmatched. CDR3 length: 15 residues. Germline V lookup: CDR1 SGHDN, CDR2 FVKESK. CDR3 sequence: CASSQRQGRQETQYF. The CDR3 region has the DNA TGTGCCAGCAGCCAGAGACAGGGGAGACAAGAGACCCAGTACTTC.

The genes are TRBV2 and TRBJ2-3, with 8 bases matching TRBD2. Germline V gene data show CDR1 as SNHLY and CDR2 as FYNNEI. V trimming: 0 bases; J trimming: 2 bases; junction bases outside the gene matches: 4. The CDR3 length is 16 residues. CDR3 sequence (DNA): TGTGCCAGCAGTGAAGCGCGGCGGGGGGTCACAGATACGCAGTATTTT. This translates into CASSEARRGVTDTQYF.